The 9 T cell receptor beta chains below were found in one sample sequenced in a study of naive and memory T cell subsets. Study-level results: A few larger clonotypes appeared in naive repertoires, especially CD8, possibly memory cells re-expressing CD45RA.

No antigen is known for these receptors. Two oligonucleotides, mixed equimolar, formed the beta constant-region primer covering TRBC1 and TRBC2. Four rounds of PCR amplified the ligated cDNA using nested alpha and beta constant-region primers plus SP2. TCRdb re-analysed the UMI-ligation and nested PCR reads in MiXCR, keeping a single row per CDR3 protein. The sample holds approximately 150,000 distinct CDR3 sequences, approximately 22% seen once. The material sequenced was naive CD4+ T cells from blood. The receptor set was obtained from a human donor in good health.

The chain has TRBV7-4 and TRBJ2-7; D unresolved. Germline V gives CDR1 SGHVT, CDR2 SQSDAQ. The CDR3 has 13 residues. Trimming shortened V by 1 base and J by 7 bases, and 11 bases separated the two germline ends. The CDR3: CASSLVVGMEQYF. DNA of the CDR3: TGTGCCAGCAGCTTAGTTGTGGGGATGGAGCAGTACTTC. Full variable domain (missing parts from reference TRBV7-4 and TRBJ2-7): GAGVSQSPRYKVAKRGRDVALRCDSISGHVTLYWYRQTLGQGSEVLTYSQSDAQRDKSGRPSGRFSAERPERSVSTLKIQRTEQGDSAVYLCASSLVVGMEQYFGPGTRLTVT.

This clonotype was seen a few times. The chain uses TRBV29-1 and TRBJ2-1; D may be TRBD2 (6 bases). CDR1 and CDR2 (germline): SQVTM, ANQGSEA. The CDR3 extends over 18 amino acids. V dropped 6 bases and J dropped 0 bases, with 24 bases sitting between them. The CDR3 region has the DNA TGCAGCGTGGGGACCGGGACTGGCCGAGTGAGCTCCTACAATGAGCAGTTCTTC. Its protein is CSVGTGTGRVSSYNEQFF.

This clonotype came up a few times. This sequence joins TRBV21-1 and TRBJ1-5. TRBV21-1 is a recognized pseudogene. The CDR3 consists of 9 residues. CDR3 in amino acids: CATPTSQHF. The CDR3 DNA reads TGTGCCACCCCGACATCCCAGCATTTT.

This rearrangement joins TRBV18 to TRBJ2-1; TRBD1 matches 9 bases. Germline CDR1 reads KGHSH; CDR2 reads LQKENI. The CDR3 covers 16 residues. J lost 3 bases, V lost 3 bases, and 6 bases had no gene match. The CDR3 spells CASSPTGTGFYNEQFF. The CDR3 nucleotides read TGTGCCAGCTCACCGACCGGGACAGGGTTCTACAATGAGCAGTTCTTC. The full variable domain, in which reference TRBV18 and TRBJ2-1 provide the parts outside the CDR3, is NAGVMQNPRHLVRRRGQEARLRCSPMKGHSHVYWYRQLPEEGLKFMVYLQKENIIDESGMPKERFSAEFPKEGPSILRIQQVVRGDSAAYFCASSPTGTGFYNEQFFGPGTRLTVL.

This clonotype was counted a few times. This rearrangement joins TRBV12-3 or TRBV12-4 to TRBJ2-1; possible D gene TRBD1, 6 bases. Trimming took off 3 bases at V and 9 bases at J, with 18 bases between the two ends. CDR3 length: 15 amino acids. The CDR3: CASSFRQGLKGEQFF. Here the CDR3 DNA reads TGTGCCAGCAGTTTTCGGCAGGGGCTAAAGGGTGAGCAGTTCTTC.

This clonotype occurred many times. The chain carries TRBV28 and TRBJ2-2; 9 bases align to TRBD1. CDR1 is MDHEN and CDR2 is SYDVKM in the germline V gene. This CDR3 is built from 16 residues. V dropped 6 bases and J dropped 6; count of bases not matched to a gene: 11. The CDR3 region has the DNA TGTGCCAGCAGCCTTACAGGGGGCCCCAATCCCGGGGAGCTGTTTTTT. As protein: CASSLTGGPNPGELFF.

The chain employs TRBV29-1 and TRBJ2-5, with D tentatively TRBD1 or TRBD2 (6 bases each). Trimming left V 3 bases short and J 4 bases short, with 9 bases between. From germline, CDR1 is SQVTM and CDR2 ANQGSEA. CDR3 length: 12 residues. The CDR3 is CSVDRGGETQYF. DNA for the CDR3: TGCAGCGTTGACAGGGGAGGAGAGACCCAGTACTTC.

This chain joins TRBV4-3 and TRBJ1-6; the D is unclear. This CDR3 region has 15 residues. CDR1 LGHNA and CDR2 YSLEER come from the germline V gene. V lost 0 bases and J 6 bases, leaving 9 bases between the germline ends. The CDR3 bases are TGCGCCAGCAGCCAAGATTGGGTCGCTAATTCACCCCTCCACTTT. It yields the protein CASSQDWVANSPLHF.

V usage is TRBV6-2 or TRBV6-3 and J usage is TRBJ1-5; weak D call: TRBD1 (5 bases). Germline CDR1 MNHEY, CDR2 SVGEGT. Trimming removed 1 base from V and 6 bases from J, with 10 bases in between. There are 14 residues in the CDR3. CDR3: CASSYFGGSQPQHF. The CDR3 region has the DNA TGTGCCAGCAGTTACTTCGGGGGTAGTCAGCCCCAGCATTTT.